Listed below are T cell receptor beta chains from one sample, sequenced in a study of T cell responses to AZD1222 COVID-19 vaccine. Here immunoSEQ multiplex PCR was the method, and the copy in TCRdb shows in-frame clones only, minus some. Of approximately 150,000 clones in the sample, about 91% were seen once. Sequencing used peripheral blood, obtained 28 days after the second AZD1222 dose. The receptors stem from an adult who received the AZD1222 COVID-19 vaccine. The CDR3 runs from the conserved cysteine through the conserved F or W. A D gene is named only where the DNA matches it firmly. Not every row has a clone size; where given, it reads once, few, many or a size class.

TRBV14	NA	NA	TRBJ1-2	TGTGCCAGCAGCCAAGCCGAGATGAGGGGGTATGGCTACACCTTC	CASSQAEMRGYGYTF
TRBV11-2	NA	NA	TRBJ2-2	TGTGCCAGCAGCCCCGGGACCGCTCTCCTGGGCACCGGGGAGCTGTTTTTT	CASSPGTALLGTGELFF
TRBV19	NA	NA	TRBJ1-1	TGTGCCAGTAGTATAGGGGGCAGGGGGAACACTGAAGCTTTCTTT	CASSIGGRGNTEAFF
TRBV15	NA	TRBD1	TRBJ1-1	TGTGCCACCAGCAGAGAGTCAATGGGACAGGGGGCGGTGAACACTGAAGCTTTCTTT	CATSRESMGQGAVNTEAFF
TRBV5-4	NA	NA	TRBJ1-1	TGTGCCAGCAGCTTGGGGGGTCGGGCGAACACTGAAGCTTTCTTT	CASSLGGRANTEAFF
TRBV27	NA	NA	TRBJ2-5	TGTGCCAGCAGTTTAACAGCGACTCAAGAGACCCAGTACTTC	CASSLTATQETQYF
TRBV5-1	NA	NA	TRBJ2-3	TGCGCCAGCAGCTTGGCCGCGGGGGCTGGAGATACGCAGTATTTT	CASSLAAGAGDTQYF
TRBV7-2	NA	NA	TRBJ1-2	TGTGCCAGCAGCTTAGATGGGGGGACTTATGGCTACACCTTC	CASSLDGGTYGYTF
TRBV4-3	once	NA	TRBJ1-5	TGCGCCAGCAGCCAATGGAGGGGTACACAGCCCCAGCATTTT	CASSQWRGTQPQHF
TRBV18	NA	TRBD1	TRBJ1-2	TGTGCCAGCTCATCGGACAGGGATGGCTACACCTTC	CASSSDRDGYTF
TRBV6-1	NA	NA	TRBJ1-2	TGTGCCAGCAGTGAACTGATAGGGGCCGAAGGCTACACCTTC	CASSELIGAEGYTF
TRBV6-2/TRBV6-3	NA	NA	TRBJ1-3	TGTGCCAGCAGTATGGACGGATCCTCTGGAAACACCATATATTTT	CASSMDGSSGNTIYF
TRBV12-5	NA	NA	TRBJ1-1	TGTGCTAGTGGTTTGAGAGGGTGGGGGACTGAAGCTTTCTTT	CASGLRGWGTEAFF
TRBV29-1	NA	NA	TRBJ2-7	TGCAGCGTTGAGAAAACCGGGACACCGGGGGAGCAGTACTTC	CSVEKTGTPGEQYF
TRBV10-1	few	TRBD1	TRBJ1-1	TGCGCCAGCAGTGATGAGGGGGCGTTTAACACTGAAGCTTTCTTT	CASSDEGAFNTEAFF
TRBV7-2	NA	NA	TRBJ1-2	TGTGCCAGCAGCGGTCATTGGGGCAGGGACGACTATGGCTACACCTTC	CASSGHWGRDDYGYTF
TRBV6-5	NA	NA	TRBJ1-5	TGTGCCAGCAGTTCCGGGACGATCGTGGGCAATCAGCCCCAGCATTTT	CASSSGTIVGNQPQHF
TRBV4-3	NA	NA	TRBJ1-1	TGCGCCAGCAGCCAAGATGGCGGGTGGAACACTGAAGCTTTCTTT	CASSQDGGWNTEAFF
TRBV5-5	NA	NA	TRBJ2-5	TGTGCCAGCAGCTCCGGCGGAACAGAGACCCAGTACTTC	CASSSGGTETQYF
TRBV7-3	NA	TRBD2	TRBJ2-2	TGTGCCAGCAGCCTAGCCGGGACTAGCGTCCCCGGGGAGCTGTTTTTT	CASSLAGTSVPGELFF
TRBV5-6	NA	TRBD2	TRBJ2-1	TGTGCCAGCAGCTCAGGACTAGCGGGGGCTTATAGTGAGCAGTTCTTC	CASSSGLAGAYSEQFF
TRBV15	NA	TRBD1	TRBJ1-5	TGTGCCACCAGCAGAGATTGGGCAGGGGGCGAGGAACAGCCCCAGCATTTT	CATSRDWAGGEEQPQHF
TRBV2	NA	NA	TRBJ2-1	TGTGCCAGCAGTGACCTCCTGAATGAGCAGTTCTTC	CASSDLLNEQFF
TRBV7-9	NA	NA	TRBJ2-7	TGTGCCAGCAGCTTAGCAGCGGACGGCTACGAGCAGTACTTC	CASSLAADGYEQYF
TRBV19	NA	NA	TRBJ2-7	TGTGCCAGTAGCCCTGGACAGCTCTACGAGCAGTACTTC	CASSPGQLYEQYF
TRBV2	NA	NA	TRBJ1-3	TGTGCCAGCAGCTATTCAATGGGGGGCTCTGGAAACACCATATATTTT	CASSYSMGGSGNTIYF
TRBV19	NA	NA	TRBJ1-5	TGTGCCAGTAGTGTCCTCAATCAGCCCCAGCATTTT	CASSVLNQPQHF
TRBV9	once	TRBD2	TRBJ2-3	TGTGCCAGCAGCACCCTGGGAGGGTTAGATACGCAGTATTTT	CASSTLGGLDTQYF
TRBV6-4	NA	TRBD1	TRBJ1-2	TGTGCCAGCCTATACCACGGGGACAGCTATGGCTACACCTTC	CASLYHGDSYGYTF
TRBV4-1	NA	TRBD1	TRBJ1-5	TGCGCCAGCAGCCAAGCTGCAGGGGGCCGAAGCAATCAGCCCCAGCATTTT	CASSQAAGGRSNQPQHF
TRBV27	NA	TRBD1	TRBJ1-2	TGTGCCAGCAGTTTAAATTTTGGACAGGGGGGCCGTGGCTACACCTTC	CASSLNFGQGGRGYTF
TRBV6-2/TRBV6-3	few	NA	TRBJ1-1	TGTGCCAGCAGCCCCGGGGCGGGTGAAGCTTTCTTT	CASSPGAGEAFF
TRBV18	NA	TRBD2	TRBJ2-1	TGTGCCAGCTCACCAGCGCCTAGCGGGAGCGTCGGCTACAATGAGCAGTTCTTC	CASSPAPSGSVGYNEQFF
TRBV5-1	NA	NA	TRBJ1-1	TGCGCCAGCAGCTTGGAGGGGTTGAACACTGAAGCTTTCTTT	CASSLEGLNTEAFF
TRBV6-5	NA	TRBD1	TRBJ1-2	TGTGCCAGCAGTTACTCTGGACAGGGGGATGGCTACACCTTC	CASSYSGQGDGYTF
TRBV18	NA	NA	TRBJ2-5	TGTGCCAGCTCATGGACTGCCCGGCAAGAGACCCAGTACTTC	CASSWTARQETQYF
TRBV5-1	NA	TRBD1	TRBJ2-7	TGCGCCAGCAGCTCACGACAGGGGAGCGAGCAGTACTTC	CASSSRQGSEQYF
TRBV3-1/TRBV3-2	NA	TRBD1	TRBJ1-2	TGTGCCAGCAGCCAAGAAGGGACAGGGAGGGGTGGCTACACCTTC	CASSQEGTGRGGYTF
TRBV18	NA	TRBD1	TRBJ1-2	TGTGCCAGCTCCCCCGGGACAGGGGGCGCCGGAAGGTATGGCTACACCTTC	CASSPGTGGAGRYGYTF
TRBV5-4	NA	TRBD1	TRBJ2-1	TGTGCCAGCAGCTTGCCAGGGACAGGGTCTCTTCGTGCCCTAAATGAGCAGTTCTTC	CASSLPGTGSLRALNEQFF
TRBV5-1	NA	TRBD1	TRBJ1-4	TGCGCCAGCAGCCAGGGACAGGGCGGAACTAATGAAAAACTGTTTTTT	CASSQGQGGTNEKLFF
TRBV10-3	once	NA	TRBJ1-5	TGTGCCATCAGCAGTACCCAGGGGACGAATCAGCCCCAGCATTTT	CAISSTQGTNQPQHF
TRBV28	NA	NA	TRBJ2-1	TGTGCCAGCAGTCTAGTAAGCTCCTACAATGAGCAGTTCTTC	CASSLVSSYNEQFF
TRBV28	once	NA	TRBJ1-5	TGTGCCAGCAGTTTCTCAGGCCGGGACAGCAATCAGCCCCAGCATTTT	CASSFSGRDSNQPQHF
TRBV5-8	once	NA	TRBJ1-6	TGTGCCAGCAGCCCTGGACGGCCTAATTCACCCCTCCACTTT	CASSPGRPNSPLHF
TRBV18	NA	NA	TRBJ1-5	TGTGCCAGCTCACCAGGGACATTTAGCAATCAGCCCCAGCATTTT	CASSPGTFSNQPQHF
TRBV28	NA	NA	TRBJ2-1	TGTGCCACCTCGGAGAACAATGAGCAGTTCTTC	CATSENNEQFF
TRBV7-6	NA	TRBD2	TRBJ2-1	TGTGCCAGCAGCTACGGGACTAGCGGGAGCAATGAGCAGTTCTTC	CASSYGTSGSNEQFF
TRBV9	NA	NA	TRBJ1-3	TGTGCCAGCAGCGTAGGTACACTTTTTTTTGACCCACTCGGGAACACCATATATTTT	CASSVGTLFFDPLGNTIYF
TRBV10-3	NA	NA	TRBJ1-1	TGTGCCATCAGACAGGGTAACACTGAAGCTTTCTTT	CAIRQGNTEAFF
TRBV5-4	NA	NA	TRBJ1-2	TGTGCCAGCAGGGTTGACACAGCTAACTATGGCTACACCTTC	CASRVDTANYGYTF
TRBV6-2/TRBV6-3	NA	TRBD1	TRBJ2-2	TGTGCCAGCAGTTACCCCTTGGACAGGGGGGATACCGGGGAGCTGTTTTTT	CASSYPLDRGDTGELFF
TRBV27	NA	NA	TRBJ2-1	TGTGCCAGCAGTACGTACAATGAGCAGTTCTTC	CASSTYNEQFF
TRBV25-1	once	NA	TRBJ1-2	TGTGCCAGCAGTGCCTACAGGGATTCCTATGGCTACACCTTC	CASSAYRDSYGYTF